This T cell receptor (beta chain) stems from a study of a mutant IDH1 vaccine in newly diagnosed glioma. On this clone: Its antigen is currently unknown.

CDR1 and CDR2 from the germline V gene are KGHSH and LQKENI. This CDR3 spans 15 amino acids. J lost 2 bases, V lost 3 bases, and 4 bases had no gene match. Time point denoted: week 23, last vaccination. The vaccine gave 300 ug of a 20-mer mutant IDH1 peptide subcutaneously per dose. The method was immunoSEQ multiplex PCR; TCRdb's version includes in-frame clones alone and lacks a portion of them. The table records tens of thousands of clones, approximately 82% of them present only once. The sequence was collected from a man between 25 and 39 years old with glioma. This sample comprised PBMCs, obtained from a glioma patient whose treatment included an IDH1 peptide vaccine. The rearrangement links TRBV18 to TRBJ1-1; TRBD1 agrees at 9 bases. CDR3 nucleotides: TGTGCCAGCTCACCCGCGGGACAGGGAAACACTGAAGCTTTCTTT. This gives the protein CASSPAGQGNTEAFF.